The 4 T cell receptor beta chains reported below all come from one sample, sequenced in a study of identical twins. TCRdb called the 5' RACE reads again in MiXCR, with one record for every CDR3 protein. The profile shows about 660,000 distinct CDR3 sequences, roughly 8% of them singletons. This same sample was also part of a study on yellow fever vaccine responses in identical twins.

Sequenced: PBMCs. Every receptor here comes from a woman younger than 35 in good health.

The rearrangement uses TRBV20-1 and TRBJ2-7; TRBD2 agrees at 8 bases. With V trimmed by 6 bases and J by 0 bases, 10 bases remained unmatched. The CDR3 covers 15 residues. Germline values: CDR1 DFQATT, CDR2 SNEGSKA (reference sequence). CDR3 amino acids: CSAFSGNTFSYEQYF. The DNA for the CDR3 is TGCAGTGCGTTTAGCGGGAACACTTTCTCCTACGAGCAGTACTTC.

This clonotype has at least ten counts. The V gene is TRBV28, the J gene TRBJ2-5, with 10 bases aligning to TRBD2. The CDR3 runs to 18 residues. The germline gives CDR1 MDHEN, CDR2 SYDVKM. The ends lost 7 bases at V and 0 bases at J; junction bases unmatched: 14. CDR3 sequence reads: CASNQPASGGLNQETQYF. CDR3 sequence (DNA): TGTGCCAGCAACCAGCCGGCTAGCGGGGGCCTCAACCAAGAGACCCAGTACTTC.

This clonotype was observed a handful of times. The J gene is TRBJ2-3, the V gene TRBV5-1, with 8 positions matching TRBD2. The CDR3 runs 17 residues. CDR1 is SGHRS and CDR2 is YFSETQ in the germline V gene. Losses at the gene ends were 0 bases for V and 4 bases for J; bases not matched to a gene: 10. Written as DNA, the CDR3 is TGCGCCAGCAGCTTGGGGGGACTAGTGGAGAGAGCAGATACGCAGTATTTT. It translates to CASSLGGLVERADTQYF.

This chain links TRBV27 with TRBJ1-5; no clear D. Germline CDR1 reads MNHEY; CDR2 reads SMNVEV (reference sequence). V was shortened by 1 base and J by 7 bases, with 11 bases between the two germline ends. The CDR3 covers 14 residues. Written as DNA, the CDR3 is TGTGCCAGCAGTTTATTCGGAAAGTGGCAGCCCCAGCATTTT. This translates into CASSLFGKWQPQHF.